This T cell receptor beta chain is drawn from a study of T-cell reconstitution after alpha-beta-depleted transplantation in children. Library preparation (for TCRbeta) was performed with unique molecular identifiers. TCRdb called the PCR reads again in MiXCR, with one record for every CDR3 protein. The sample holds about 640,000 distinct CDR3 sequences, 16% seen once. This clonotype was detected a few times. V was clipped by 7 bases and J by 5 bases, with 10 bases between them. The CDR3 spans 13 residues. The germline gives CDR1 KGHDR, CDR2 SFDVKD. The rearrangement links TRBV24-1 to TRBJ1-4, with D unclear. The source material was PBMCs from the stem cell graft donor, sampled from the stem cell graft. The TCR was taken from a human donor who donated a stem cell graft to a child with acute myeloid leukemia. Here the CDR3 reads CATSDVGNEKLFF. CDR3 bases: TGTGCCACCAGCGACGTGGGGAATGAAAAACTGTTTTTT.